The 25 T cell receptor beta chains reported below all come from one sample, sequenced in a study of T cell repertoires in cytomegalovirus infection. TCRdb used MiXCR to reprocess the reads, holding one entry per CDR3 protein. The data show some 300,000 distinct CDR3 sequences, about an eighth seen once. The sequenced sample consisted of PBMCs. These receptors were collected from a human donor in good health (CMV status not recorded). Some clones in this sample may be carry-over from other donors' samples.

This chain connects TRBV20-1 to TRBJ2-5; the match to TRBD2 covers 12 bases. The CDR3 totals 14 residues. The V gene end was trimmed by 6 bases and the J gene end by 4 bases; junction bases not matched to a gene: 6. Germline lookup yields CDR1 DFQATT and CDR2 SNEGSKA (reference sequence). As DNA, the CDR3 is TGCAGTGCGCCGACTAGCGGGAGAAGAGAGACCCAGTACTTC. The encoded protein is CSAPTSGRRETQYF.

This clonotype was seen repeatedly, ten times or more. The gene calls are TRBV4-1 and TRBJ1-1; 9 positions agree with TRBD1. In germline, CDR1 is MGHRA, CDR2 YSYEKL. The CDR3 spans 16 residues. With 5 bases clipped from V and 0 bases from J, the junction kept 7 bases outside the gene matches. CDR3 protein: CASSIDRDRVNTEAFF. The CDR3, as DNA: TGCGCCAGCAGCATCGACCGGGACAGGGTGAACACTGAAGCTTTCTTT.

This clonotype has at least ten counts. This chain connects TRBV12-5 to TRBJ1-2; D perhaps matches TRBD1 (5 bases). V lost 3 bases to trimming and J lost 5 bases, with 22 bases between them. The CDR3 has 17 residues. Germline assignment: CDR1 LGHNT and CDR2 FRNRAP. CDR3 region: CASGFAGTLQWGYGYTF. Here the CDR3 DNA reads TGTGCTAGTGGTTTCGCCGGGACCCTCCAATGGGGGTATGGCTACACCTTC. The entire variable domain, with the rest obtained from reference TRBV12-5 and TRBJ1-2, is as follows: DARVTQTPRHKVTEMGQEVTMRCQPILGHNTVFWYRQTMMQGLELLAYFRNRAPLDDSGMPKDRFSAEMPDATLATLKIQPSEPRDSAVYFCASGFAGTLQWGYGYTFGSGTRLTVV.

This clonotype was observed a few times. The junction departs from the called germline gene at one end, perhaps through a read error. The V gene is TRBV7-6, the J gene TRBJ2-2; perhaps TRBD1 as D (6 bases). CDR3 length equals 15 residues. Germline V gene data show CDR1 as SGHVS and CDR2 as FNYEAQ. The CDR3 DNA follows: TGTGCTAGCAGCTTAGGGACACCACACACCGGGGAGCTGTTTTTT. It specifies CASSLGTPHTGELFF.

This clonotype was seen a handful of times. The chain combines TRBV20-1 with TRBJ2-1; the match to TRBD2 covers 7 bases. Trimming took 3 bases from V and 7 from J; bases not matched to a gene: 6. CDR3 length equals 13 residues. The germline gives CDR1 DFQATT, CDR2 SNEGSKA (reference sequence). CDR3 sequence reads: CSASRVAGNEQFF. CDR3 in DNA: TGCAGTGCTAGTCGGGTAGCGGGTAATGAGCAGTTCTTC.

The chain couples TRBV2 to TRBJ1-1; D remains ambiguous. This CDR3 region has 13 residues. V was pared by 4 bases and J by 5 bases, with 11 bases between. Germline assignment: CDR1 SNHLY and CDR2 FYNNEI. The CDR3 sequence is CASSGAGRTEAFF. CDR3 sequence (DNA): TGTGCCAGCAGTGGGGCGGGAAGGACTGAAGCTTTCTTT.

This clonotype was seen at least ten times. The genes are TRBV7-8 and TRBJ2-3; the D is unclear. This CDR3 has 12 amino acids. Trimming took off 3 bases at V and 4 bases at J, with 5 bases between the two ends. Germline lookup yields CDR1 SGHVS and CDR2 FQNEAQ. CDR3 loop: CASSLKADTQYF. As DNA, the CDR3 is TGTGCCAGCAGCTTGAAGGCAGATACGCAGTATTTT. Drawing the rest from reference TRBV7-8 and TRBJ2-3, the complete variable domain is GAGVSQSPRYKVAKRGQDVALRCDPISGHVSLFWYQQALGQGPEFLTYFQNEAQLDKSGLPSDRFFAERPEGSVSTLKIQRTQQEDSAVYLCASSLKADTQYFGPGTRLTVL.

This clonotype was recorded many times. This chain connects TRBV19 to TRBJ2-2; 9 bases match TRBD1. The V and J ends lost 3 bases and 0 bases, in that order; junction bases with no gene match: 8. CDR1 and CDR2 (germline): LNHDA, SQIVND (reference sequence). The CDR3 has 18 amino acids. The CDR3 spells CASSIRGQGRPNTGELFF. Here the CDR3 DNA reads TGTGCCAGTAGTATTAGGGGACAGGGCCGACCGAACACCGGGGAGCTGTTTTTT. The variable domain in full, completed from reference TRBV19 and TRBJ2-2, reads DGGITQSPKYLFRKEGQNVTLSCEQNLNHDAMYWYRQDPGQGLRLIYYSQIVNDFQKGDIAEGYSVSREKKESFPLTVTSAQKNPTAFYLCASSIRGQGRPNTGELFFGEGSRLTVL.

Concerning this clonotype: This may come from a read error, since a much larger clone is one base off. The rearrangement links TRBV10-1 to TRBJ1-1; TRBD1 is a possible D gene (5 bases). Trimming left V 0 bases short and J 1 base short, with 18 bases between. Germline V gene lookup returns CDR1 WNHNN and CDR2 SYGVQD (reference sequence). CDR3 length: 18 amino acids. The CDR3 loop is CASSESTGGLGPNTEAFF. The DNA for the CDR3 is TGCGCCAGCAGTGAGTCGACGGGGGGTCTGGGCCCGAACACTGAAGCTTTCTTT.

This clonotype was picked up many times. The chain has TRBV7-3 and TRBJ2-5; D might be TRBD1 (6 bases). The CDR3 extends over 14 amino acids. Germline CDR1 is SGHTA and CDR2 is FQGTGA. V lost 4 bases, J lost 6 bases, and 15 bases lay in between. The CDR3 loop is CASSSTSGVKTQYF. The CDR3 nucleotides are TGTGCCAGCAGCTCCACATCAGGGGTTAAGACCCAGTACTTC.

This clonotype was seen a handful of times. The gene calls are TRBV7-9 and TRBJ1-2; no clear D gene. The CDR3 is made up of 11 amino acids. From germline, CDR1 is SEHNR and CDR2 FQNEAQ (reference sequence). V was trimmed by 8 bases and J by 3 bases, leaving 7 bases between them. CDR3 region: CASQAYYGYTF. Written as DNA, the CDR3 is TGTGCCAGCCAGGCCTACTATGGCTACACCTTC.

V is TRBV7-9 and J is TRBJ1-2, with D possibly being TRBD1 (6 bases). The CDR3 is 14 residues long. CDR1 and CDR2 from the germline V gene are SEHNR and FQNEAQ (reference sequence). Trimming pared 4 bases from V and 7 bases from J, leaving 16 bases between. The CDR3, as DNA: TGTGCCAGCAGCTCGGGACATCGGGTGGGTGGCTACACCTTC. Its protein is CASSSGHRVGGYTF.

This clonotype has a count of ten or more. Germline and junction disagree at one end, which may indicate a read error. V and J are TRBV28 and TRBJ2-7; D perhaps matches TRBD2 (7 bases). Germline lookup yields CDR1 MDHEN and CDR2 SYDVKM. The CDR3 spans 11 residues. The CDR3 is CASSFLGGADF. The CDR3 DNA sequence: TGTGCCAGCAGTTTTCTTGGGGGGGCTGACTTC.

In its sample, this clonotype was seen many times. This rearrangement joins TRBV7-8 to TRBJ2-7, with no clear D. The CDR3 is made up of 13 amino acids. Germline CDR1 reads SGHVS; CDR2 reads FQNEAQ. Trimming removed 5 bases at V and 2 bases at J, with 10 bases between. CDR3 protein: CASSRRPPYEQYF. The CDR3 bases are TGTGCCAGCAGCCGACGCCCTCCCTACGAGCAGTACTTC.

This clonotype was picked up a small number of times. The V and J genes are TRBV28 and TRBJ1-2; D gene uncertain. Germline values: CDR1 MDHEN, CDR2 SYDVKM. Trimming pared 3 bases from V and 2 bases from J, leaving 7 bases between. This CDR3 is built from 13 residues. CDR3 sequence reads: CASSLYTNYGYTF. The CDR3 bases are TGTGCCAGCAGTTTGTATACCAACTATGGCTACACCTTC.

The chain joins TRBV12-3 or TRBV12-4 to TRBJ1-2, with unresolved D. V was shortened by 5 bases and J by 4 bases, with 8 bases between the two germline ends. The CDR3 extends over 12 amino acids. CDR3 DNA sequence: TGTGCCAGCAGTGCCGCCGGCTATGGCTACACCTTC. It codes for CASSAAGYGYTF.

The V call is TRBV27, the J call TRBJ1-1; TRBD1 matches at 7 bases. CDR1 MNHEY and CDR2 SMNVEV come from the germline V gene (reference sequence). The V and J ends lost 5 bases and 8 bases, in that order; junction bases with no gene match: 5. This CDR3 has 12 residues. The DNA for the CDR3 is TGTGCCAGCAGTATGACAGGGCGGGAAGCTTTCTTT. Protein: CASSMTGREAFF.

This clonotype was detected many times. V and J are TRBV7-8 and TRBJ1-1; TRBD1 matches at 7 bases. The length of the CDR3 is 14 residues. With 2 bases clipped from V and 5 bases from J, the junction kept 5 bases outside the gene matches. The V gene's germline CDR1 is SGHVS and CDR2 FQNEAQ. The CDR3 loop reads CASSLKQGGTEAFF. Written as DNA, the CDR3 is TGTGCCAGCAGCTTAAAGCAGGGGGGAACTGAAGCTTTCTTT.

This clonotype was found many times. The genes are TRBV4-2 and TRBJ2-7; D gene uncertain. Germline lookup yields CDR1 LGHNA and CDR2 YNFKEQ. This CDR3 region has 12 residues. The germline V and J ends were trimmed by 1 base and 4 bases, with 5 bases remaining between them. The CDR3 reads CASSQAGYEQYF. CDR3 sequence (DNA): TGTGCCAGCAGCCAAGCGGGTTACGAGCAGTACTTC.

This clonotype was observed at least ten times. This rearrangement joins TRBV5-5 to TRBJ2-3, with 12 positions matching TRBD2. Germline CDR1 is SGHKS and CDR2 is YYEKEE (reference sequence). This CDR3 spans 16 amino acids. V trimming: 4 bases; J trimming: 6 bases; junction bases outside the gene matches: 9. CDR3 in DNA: TGTGCCAGCAGCGCGTCACTAGCGGGGGGAATGGATACGCAGTATTTT. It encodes CASSASLAGGMDTQYF.

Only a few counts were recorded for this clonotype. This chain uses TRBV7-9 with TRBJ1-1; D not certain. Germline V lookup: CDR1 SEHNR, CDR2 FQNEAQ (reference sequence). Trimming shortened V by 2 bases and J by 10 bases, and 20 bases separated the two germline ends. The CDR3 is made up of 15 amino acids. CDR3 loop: CASSLPHRGSAGAFF. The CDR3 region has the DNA TGTGCCAGCAGCTTACCCCACCGAGGTTCGGCGGGAGCTTTCTTT.

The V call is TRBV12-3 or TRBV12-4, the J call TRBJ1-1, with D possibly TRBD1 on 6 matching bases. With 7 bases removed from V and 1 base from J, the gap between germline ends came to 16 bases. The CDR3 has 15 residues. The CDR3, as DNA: TGTGCCAGCACTTTGGGGGGCGCGGGGAACACTGAAGCTTTCTTT. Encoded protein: CASTLGGAGNTEAFF.

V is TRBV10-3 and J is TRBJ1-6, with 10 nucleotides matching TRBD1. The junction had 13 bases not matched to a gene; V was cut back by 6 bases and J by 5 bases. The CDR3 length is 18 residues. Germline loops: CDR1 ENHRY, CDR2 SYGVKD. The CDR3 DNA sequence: TGTGCCATCAGGACCGGGACAGGGGCATCGTCGGATAATTCACCCCTCCACTTT. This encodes CAIRTGTGASSDNSPLHF.

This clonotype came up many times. The CDR3 here is CASTQSLNNEQFF. DNA for the CDR3: TGTGCCAGCACCCAGTCGTTGAACAATGAGCAGTTCTTC. The V gene is TRBV7-6, the J gene TRBJ2-1; D gene unclear. The CDR3 consists of 13 residues. V was clipped by 7 bases and J by 5 bases, with 12 bases between them. Germline loops: CDR1 SGHVS, CDR2 FNYEAQ.

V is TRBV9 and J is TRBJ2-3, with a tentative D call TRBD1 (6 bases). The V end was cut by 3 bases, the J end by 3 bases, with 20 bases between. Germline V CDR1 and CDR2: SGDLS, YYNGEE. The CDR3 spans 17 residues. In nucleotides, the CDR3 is TGTGCCAGCAGCGAGAACCCCGGGACAAGGGTAACAGATACGCAGTATTTT. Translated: CASSENPGTRVTDTQYF.